The 21 T cell receptor beta chains below come from one sample, sequenced in a study of beta chain features in type 1 diabetes. What was sequenced were expressed TCRB transcripts, since all of the isolated RNA had been reverse transcribed. The assay was immunoSEQ multiplex PCR, and TCRdb's table has in-frame clones only and misses some. Of 620,000 or so clones listed, roughly 15% were seen once; the top ten hold approximately 0.099%. Source material: naive CD4+ T cells from blood. These receptors originate from a man aged 18 to 29 in good health.

This clone was found a few times. The J gene is TRBJ2-2, the V gene TRBV30, with D hard to call. This CDR3 region has 11 residues. Germline V gene sequence: CDR1 GTSNPN, CDR2 SVGIG (reference sequence). V was clipped by 4 bases and J by 8 bases, with 8 bases between them. The CDR3 DNA reads as TGTGCCTGGACTCGCCAGGGGGAGCTGTTTTTT. It yields the protein CAWTRQGELFF.

V and J are TRBV28 and TRBJ2-3; D may correspond to TRBD1 or TRBD2 (5 bases each). The germline V and J ends were trimmed by 8 bases and 6 bases, with 18 bases remaining between them. Germline V gene lookup returns CDR1 MDHEN and CDR2 SYDVKM. This CDR3 is built from 14 residues. The CDR3 reads CASDRVLGVDTQYF. The CDR3 nucleotides are TGTGCCAGCGATCGGGTCTTGGGGGTGGATACGCAGTATTTT.

V is TRBV4-2 and J is TRBJ2-3, with D unresolved. The CDR3 totals 12 residues. The V end lost 8 bases, the J end lost 4 bases, and 10 bases lay between the germline ends. The germline V gene has CDR1 LGHNA and CDR2 YNFKEQ. The chain's CDR3 is CASQRSADTQYF. The CDR3 bases are TGTGCCAGCCAGCGTTCTGCAGATACGCAGTATTTT.

The V call is TRBV10-3, the J call TRBJ1-2; weak D call: TRBD1 (5 bases). There are 13 residues in the CDR3. The V and J ends lost 6 bases and 5 bases respectively, with 13 bases between them. Germline assignment: CDR1 ENHRY and CDR2 SYGVKD. The CDR3 DNA sequence: TGTGCCATCAGCCCGATCGAGGGGTATGGCTACACCTTC. Protein: CAISPIEGYGYTF.

The V gene is TRBV6-5, the J gene TRBJ2-5; D might be TRBD2 (6 bases). Germline CDR1 reads MNHEY; CDR2 reads SVGAGI. This CDR3 is 15 amino acids long. V lost 0 bases to trimming and J lost 4 bases, with 12 bases between them. The CDR3 spells CASSYSELAAETQYF. The CDR3 nucleotides read TGTGCCAGCAGTTACTCGGAACTAGCAGCAGAGACCCAGTACTTC.

This clone was seen a few times. The V gene is TRBV4-1, the J gene TRBJ1-3; 8 nucleotides align to TRBD1. Losses at the gene ends were 1 base for V and 4 bases for J; bases not matched to a gene: 3. Germline lookup yields CDR1 MGHRA and CDR2 YSYEKL. The CDR3 contains 15 residues. As DNA, the CDR3 is TGCGCCAGCAGCCAAGGACAGGGGATGGGAAACACCATATATTTT. Its translation: CASSQGQGMGNTIYF.

The rearrangement uses TRBV9 and TRBJ2-5; D remains unclear. V lost 0 bases and J lost 5, with 2 bases in between. This CDR3 has 11 residues. CDR1 SGDLS and CDR2 YYNGEE come from the germline V gene. The CDR3 bases are TGTGCCAGCAGCGTAGCTGAGACCCAGTACTTC. It specifies CASSVAETQYF.

The CDR3 bases are TGCGCCAGCAGCGCGGGTGGAAGGCTACAAGAGACCCAGTACTTC. It codes for CASSAGGRLQETQYF. The genes are TRBV5-1 and TRBJ2-5, with a weak D call TRBD2 (5 bases). The CDR3 spans 15 residues. Germline V gene sequence: CDR1 SGHRS, CDR2 YFSETQ. The germline V and J ends were trimmed by 4 bases and 2 bases, with 15 bases remaining between them.

This clone was counted between two and nine times. The chain combines TRBV7-3 with TRBJ2-1; D gene ambiguous. V was pared by 2 bases and J by 0 bases, with 8 bases between. The CDR3 is 15 amino acids. Germline V gene lookup returns CDR1 SGHTA and CDR2 FQGTGA. CDR3 region: CASSLDRSSYNEQFF. The CDR3 coding sequence is TGTGCCAGCAGCTTAGACCGGAGCTCCTACAATGAGCAGTTCTTC.

This chain connects TRBV29-1 to TRBJ2-5, with 11 bases fitting TRBD1. The end of the DNA is better explained by TRBJ2-7, so the J call may be wrong. The CDR3 totals 15 residues. Germline CDR1 and CDR2: SQVTM and ANQGSEA. CDR3 sequence reads: CSGGAPGQGAYEQYF. As DNA, the CDR3 is TGCAGCGGAGGCGCTCCGGGACAGGGGGCCTACGAGCAGTACTTC.

The rearrangement uses TRBV29-1 and TRBJ1-3, with 7 bases that match TRBD1. Germline V gene data show CDR1 as SQVTM and CDR2 as ANQGSEA. This CDR3 comprises 12 residues. The junction had 7 bases not matched to a gene; V was cut back by 4 bases and J by 10 bases. CDR3 residues: CSVVTQGETIYF. CDR3 sequence (DNA): TGCAGCGTTGTTACGCAGGGGGAAACCATATATTTT. Looking up the rest from reference TRBV29-1 and TRBJ1-3 gives the full variable domain: SAVISQKPSRDICQRGTSLTIQCQVDSQVTMMFWYRQQPGQSLTLIATANQGSEATYESGFVIDKFPISRPNLTFSTLTVSNMSPEDSSIYLCSVVTQGETIYFGEGSWLTVV.

The J gene is TRBJ1-2, the V gene TRBV4-3, with D possibly matching TRBD1 (6 bases). The V gene lost 1 base and the J gene lost 6 bases, with 18 bases spanning the gap. The CDR3 runs 16 residues. Germline assignment: CDR1 LGHNA and CDR2 YSLEER. CDR3: CASSQAPNTGMDGYTF. DNA for the CDR3: TGCGCCAGCAGCCAAGCGCCTAATACAGGGATGGATGGCTACACCTTC.

Only one count was recorded for this clone. Here the CDR3 omits its conserved ending phenylalanine or tryptophan, so a read error is the likely source. J is TRBJ1-6 and V is TRBV6-5; TRBD1 matches 12 bases. Germline CDR1 reads MNHEY; CDR2 reads SVGAGI. V gave up 6 bases and J gave up 11 bases; unmatched junction bases: 8. The CDR3 length is 15 residues. The CDR3, as DNA: TGTGCCAGCAGGATCCCGGGACAGGGGGCTGCACCCCTCCACCTT. Its protein is CASRIPGQGAAPLHL.

The rearrangement links TRBV30 to TRBJ1-6; 8 positions match TRBD1. Germline values: CDR1 GTSNPN, CDR2 SVGIG (reference sequence). The trim removed 5 bases at V and 6 bases at J, leaving 6 bases unmatched. The length of the CDR3 is 14 residues. CDR3: CAWARGRGNSPLHF. CDR3 nucleotides: TGTGCCTGGGCCAGGGGGCGAGGTAATTCACCCCTCCACTTT.

This clone was counted between two and nine times. This rearrangement joins TRBV7-2 to TRBJ2-3, with D possibly TRBD1 on 6 matching bases. The CDR3 is 15 amino acids. V was trimmed by 5 bases and J by 2 bases, leaving 14 bases between them. CDR1 is SGHTA and CDR2 is FQGNSA in the germline V gene. As DNA, the CDR3 is TGTGCCAGCAGCCTAGAGGGACATCTCACAGATACGCAGTATTTT. Its protein product is CASSLEGHLTDTQYF.

This chain links TRBV5-1 with TRBJ2-3, with 8 bases identical to TRBD1. The CDR3 consists of 13 residues. Germline-derived CDR1 and CDR2 are SGHRS and YFSETQ. V dropped 3 bases and J dropped 4; count of bases not matched to a gene: 1. CDR3 region: CASSSTGADTQYF. The CDR3, as DNA: TGCGCCAGCAGCTCGACAGGGGCAGATACGCAGTATTTT.

The chain's CDR3 is CASSLAEGLYEQYF. The CDR3 nucleotides read TGTGCCAGCAGCTTAGCGGAGGGGCTTTACGAGCAGTACTTC. The chain joins TRBV11-1 to TRBJ2-7, with D possibly being TRBD2 (6 bases). Germline V gives CDR1 SGHAT, CDR2 FQDESV (reference sequence). V was cut by 0 bases and J by 4 bases, with 10 bases left in between. The CDR3 sequence is 14 residues long.

In this sample, this clone turned up a few times. The gene calls are TRBV27 and TRBJ2-7; TRBD2 agrees at 9 bases. The CDR3 covers 15 residues. Per the germline V gene, CDR1 is MNHEY and CDR2 is SMNVEV (reference sequence). The junction had 5 bases not matched to a gene; V was cut back by 1 base and J by 4 bases. The CDR3 DNA reads as TGTGCCAGCAGTTTATTTAGGCTAGCGGGGTACGAGCAGTACTTC. Its protein product is CASSLFRLAGYEQYF.

The table lists this clone with a few counts. Other DNA sequences of this sample code for an identical CDR3. The chain is built from TRBV7-3 and TRBJ1-3; no clear D gene. CDR1 and CDR2 from the germline V gene are SGHTA and FQGTGA. The CDR3 runs to 13 residues. Between the trimmed V and J ends, which lost 4 bases and 0 bases, there was a span of 4 bases. CDR3 region: CASSSNSGNTIYF. The CDR3 DNA sequence: TGTGCCAGCAGCTCCAACTCTGGAAACACCATATATTTT.

The V gene is TRBV5-1, the J gene TRBJ1-1, with a tentative D call TRBD1 (6 bases). The V end lost 0 bases, the J end lost 0 bases, and 12 bases lay between the germline ends. The CDR3 consists of 16 residues. Germline V gene sequence: CDR1 SGHRS, CDR2 YFSETQ. CDR3 protein: CASSLDRAYLNTEAFF. CDR3 DNA sequence: TGCGCCAGCAGCTTGGACAGGGCTTACTTGAACACTGAAGCTTTCTTT.

The rearrangement links TRBV11-2 to TRBJ2-1, with 11 bases aligning to TRBD2. V gave up 5 bases and J gave up 2 bases; unmatched junction bases: 5. This CDR3 is built from 16 residues. CDR1 and CDR2 (germline): SGHAT, FQNNGV. The CDR3 bases are TGTGCCAGCAGCCCAGGGACTAGCGGAACCTACAATGAGCAGTTCTTC. Its protein is CASSPGTSGTYNEQFF.